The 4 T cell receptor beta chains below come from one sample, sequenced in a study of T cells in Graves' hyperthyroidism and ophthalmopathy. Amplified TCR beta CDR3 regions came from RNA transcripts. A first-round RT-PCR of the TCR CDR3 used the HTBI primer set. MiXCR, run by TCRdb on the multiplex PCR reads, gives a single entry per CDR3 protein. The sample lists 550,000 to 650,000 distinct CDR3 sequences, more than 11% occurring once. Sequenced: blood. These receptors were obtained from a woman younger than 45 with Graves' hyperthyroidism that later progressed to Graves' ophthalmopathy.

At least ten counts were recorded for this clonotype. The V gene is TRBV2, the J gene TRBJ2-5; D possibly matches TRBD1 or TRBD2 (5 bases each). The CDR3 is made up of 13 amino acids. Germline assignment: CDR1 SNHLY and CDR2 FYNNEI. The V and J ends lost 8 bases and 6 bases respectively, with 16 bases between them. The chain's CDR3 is CASGDPSGKTQYF. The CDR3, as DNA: TGTGCCAGCGGGGACCCCAGTGGAAAGACCCAGTACTTC. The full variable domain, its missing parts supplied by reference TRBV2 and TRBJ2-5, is EPEVTQTPSHQVTQMGQEVILRCVPISNHLYFYWYRQILGQKVEFLVSFYNNEISEKSEIFDDQFSVERPDGSNFTLKIRSTKLEDSAMYFCASGDPSGKTQYFGPGTRLLVL.

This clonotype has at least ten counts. In DNA, the CDR3 is TGCGCCAGCAGCTTTGGGAACCCCGGGACAGGGGCGAGGAATGAGCAGTTCTTC. Amino acids: CASSFGNPGTGARNEQFF. The V and J genes are TRBV5-1 and TRBJ2-1, with 10 bases lining up with TRBD1. Germline loops: CDR1 SGHRS, CDR2 YFSETQ. This CDR3 has 18 amino acids. The ends lost 2 bases at V and 7 bases at J; junction bases unmatched: 15.

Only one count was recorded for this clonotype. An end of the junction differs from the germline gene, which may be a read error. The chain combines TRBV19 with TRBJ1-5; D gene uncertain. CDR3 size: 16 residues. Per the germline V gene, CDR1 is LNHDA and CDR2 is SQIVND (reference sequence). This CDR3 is CASKAETDGRNQPQQF. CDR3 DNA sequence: TGTGCCAGTAAGGCGGAGACGGACGGGCGCAATCAGCCCCAGCAGTTT.

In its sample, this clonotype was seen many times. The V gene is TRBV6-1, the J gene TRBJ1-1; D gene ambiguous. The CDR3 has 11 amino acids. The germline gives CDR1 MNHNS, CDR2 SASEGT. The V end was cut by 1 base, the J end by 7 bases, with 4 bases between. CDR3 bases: TGTGCCAGCAGTGAAGTCTTTGAAGCTTTCTTT. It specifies CASSEVFEAFF.